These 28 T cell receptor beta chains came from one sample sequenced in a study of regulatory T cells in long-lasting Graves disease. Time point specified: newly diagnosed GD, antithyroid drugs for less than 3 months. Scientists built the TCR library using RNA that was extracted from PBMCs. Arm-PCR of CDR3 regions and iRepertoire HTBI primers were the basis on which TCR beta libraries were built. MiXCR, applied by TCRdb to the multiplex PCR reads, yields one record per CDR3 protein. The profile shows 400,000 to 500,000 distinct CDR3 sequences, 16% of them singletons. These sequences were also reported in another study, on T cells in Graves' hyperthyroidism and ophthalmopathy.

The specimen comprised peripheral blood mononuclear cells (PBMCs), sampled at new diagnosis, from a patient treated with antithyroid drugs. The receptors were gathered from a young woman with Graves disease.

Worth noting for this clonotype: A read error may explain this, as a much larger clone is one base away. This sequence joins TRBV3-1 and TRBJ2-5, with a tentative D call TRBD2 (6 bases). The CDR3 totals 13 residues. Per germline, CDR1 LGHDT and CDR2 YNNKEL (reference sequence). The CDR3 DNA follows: TGTGCCAGCAGCCAGGTAGCGGAAGAGATCCAGTACTTC. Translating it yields CASSQVAEEIQYF.

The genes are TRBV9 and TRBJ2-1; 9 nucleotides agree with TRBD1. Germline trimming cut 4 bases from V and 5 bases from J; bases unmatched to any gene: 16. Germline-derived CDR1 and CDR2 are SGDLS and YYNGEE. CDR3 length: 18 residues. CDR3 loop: CASSKTGTGFNVNNEQFF. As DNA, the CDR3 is TGTGCCAGCAGCAAGACAGGGACAGGGTTTAACGTAAACAATGAGCAGTTCTTC.

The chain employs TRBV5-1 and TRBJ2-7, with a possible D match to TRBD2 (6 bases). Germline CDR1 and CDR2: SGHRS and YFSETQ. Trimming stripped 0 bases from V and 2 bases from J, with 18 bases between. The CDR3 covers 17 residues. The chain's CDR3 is CASSLETGLTIPYEQYF. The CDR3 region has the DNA TGCGCCAGCAGCTTGGAAACGGGACTCACGATACCCTACGAGCAGTACTTC. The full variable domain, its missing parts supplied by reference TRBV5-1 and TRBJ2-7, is KAGVTQTPRYLIKTRGQQVTLSCSPISGHRSVSWYQQTPGQGLQFLFEYFSETQRNKGNFPGRFSGRQFSNSRSEMNVSTLELGDSALYLCASSLETGLTIPYEQYFGPGTRLTVT.

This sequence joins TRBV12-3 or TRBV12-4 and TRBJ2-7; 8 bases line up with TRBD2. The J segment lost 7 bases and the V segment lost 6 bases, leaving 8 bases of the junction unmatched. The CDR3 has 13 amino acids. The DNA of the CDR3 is TGTGCCAGCAGAATAGCGGGCGGGGGGGAGCAGTACTTC. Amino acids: CASRIAGGGEQYF.

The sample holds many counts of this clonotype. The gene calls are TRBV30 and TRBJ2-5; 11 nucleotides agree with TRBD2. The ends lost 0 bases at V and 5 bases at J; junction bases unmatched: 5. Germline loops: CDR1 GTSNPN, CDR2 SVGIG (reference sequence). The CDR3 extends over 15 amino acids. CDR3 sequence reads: CAWSVLAGVLETQYF. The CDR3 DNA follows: TGTGCCTGGAGTGTACTAGCGGGAGTATTGGAGACCCAGTACTTC.

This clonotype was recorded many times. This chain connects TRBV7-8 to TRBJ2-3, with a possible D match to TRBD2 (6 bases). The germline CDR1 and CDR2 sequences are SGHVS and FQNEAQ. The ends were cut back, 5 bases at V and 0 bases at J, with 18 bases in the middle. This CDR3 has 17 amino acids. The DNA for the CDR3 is TGTGCCAGCAGCACCCCGCGGGACGGGCATAGCACAGATACGCAGTATTTT. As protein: CASSTPRDGHSTDTQYF.

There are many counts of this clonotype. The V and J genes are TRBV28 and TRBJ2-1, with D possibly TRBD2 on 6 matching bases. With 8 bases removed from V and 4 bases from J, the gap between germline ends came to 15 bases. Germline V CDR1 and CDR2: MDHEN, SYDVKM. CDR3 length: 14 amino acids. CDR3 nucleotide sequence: TGTGCCAGCCACCGGCCCGGAGGGTACAATGAGCAGTTCTTC. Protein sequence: CASHRPGGYNEQFF.

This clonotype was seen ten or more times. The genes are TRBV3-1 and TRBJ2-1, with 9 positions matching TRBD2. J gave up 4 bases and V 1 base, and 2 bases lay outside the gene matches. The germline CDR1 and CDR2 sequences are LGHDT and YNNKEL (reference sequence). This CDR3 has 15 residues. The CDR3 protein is CASSQASGIYNEQFF. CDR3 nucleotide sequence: TGTGCCAGCAGCCAAGCTAGCGGGATTTACAATGAGCAGTTCTTC.

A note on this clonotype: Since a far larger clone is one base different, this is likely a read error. The CDR3: CASSSGPGGQFF. The CDR3 DNA sequence: TGTGCCAGCAGCTCCGGGCCGGGGGGGCAGTTCTTC. This sequence joins TRBV11-2 and TRBJ2-7; 7 bases are shared with TRBD2. The J call may be faulty, since TRBJ2-1 better matches the DNA end. CDR3 length equals 12 residues. Germline V lookup: CDR1 SGHAT, CDR2 FQNNGV.

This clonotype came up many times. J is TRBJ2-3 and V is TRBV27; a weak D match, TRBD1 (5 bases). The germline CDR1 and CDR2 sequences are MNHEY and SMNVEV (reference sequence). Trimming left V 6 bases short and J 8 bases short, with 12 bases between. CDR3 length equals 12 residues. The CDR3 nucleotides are TGTGCCAGCAGACAACTAAGGGGTACGCAGTATTTT. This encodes CASRQLRGTQYF.

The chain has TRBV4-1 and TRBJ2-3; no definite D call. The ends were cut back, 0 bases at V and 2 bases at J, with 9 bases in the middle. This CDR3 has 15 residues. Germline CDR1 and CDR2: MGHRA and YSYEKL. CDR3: CASSQESDNTDTQYF. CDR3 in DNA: TGCGCCAGCAGCCAAGAGAGCGACAACACAGATACGCAGTATTTT.

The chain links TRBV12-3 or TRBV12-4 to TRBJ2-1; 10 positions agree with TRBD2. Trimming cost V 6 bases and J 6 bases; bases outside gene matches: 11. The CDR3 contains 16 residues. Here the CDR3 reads CASRPTLAGALNEQFF. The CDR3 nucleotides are TGTGCCAGCAGGCCTACTCTAGCGGGAGCCCTCAATGAGCAGTTCTTC.

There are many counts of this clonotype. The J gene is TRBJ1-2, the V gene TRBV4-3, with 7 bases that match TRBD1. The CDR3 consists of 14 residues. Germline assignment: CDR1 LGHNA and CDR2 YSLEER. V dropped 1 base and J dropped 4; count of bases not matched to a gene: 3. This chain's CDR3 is CASSQGQGPYGYTF. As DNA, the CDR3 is TGCGCCAGCAGCCAAGGACAGGGACCCTATGGCTACACCTTC.

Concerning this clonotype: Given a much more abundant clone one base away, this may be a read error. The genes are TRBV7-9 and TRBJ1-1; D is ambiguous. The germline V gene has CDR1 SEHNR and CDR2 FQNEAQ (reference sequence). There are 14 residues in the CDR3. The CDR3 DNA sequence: TGTGCCGGCAGCCCAGACCCGGGAAACACTGAAGCTTTCTTT. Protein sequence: CAGSPDPGNTEAFF.

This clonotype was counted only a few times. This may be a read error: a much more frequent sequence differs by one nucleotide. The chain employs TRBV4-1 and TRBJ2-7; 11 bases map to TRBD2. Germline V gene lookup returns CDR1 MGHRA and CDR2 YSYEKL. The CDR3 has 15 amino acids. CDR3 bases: TGCGCCGGCAGCCAAGGGACTAGCGGTTCCTACGAGCAGTACTTC. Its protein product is CAGSQGTSGSYEQYF.

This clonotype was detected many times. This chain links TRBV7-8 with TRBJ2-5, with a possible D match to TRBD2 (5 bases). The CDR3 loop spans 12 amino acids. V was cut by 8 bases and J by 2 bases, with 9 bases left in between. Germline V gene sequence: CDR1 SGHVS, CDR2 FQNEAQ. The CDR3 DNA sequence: TGTGCCAGCGGACGGGAACAAGAGACCCAGTACTTC. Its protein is CASGREQETQYF.

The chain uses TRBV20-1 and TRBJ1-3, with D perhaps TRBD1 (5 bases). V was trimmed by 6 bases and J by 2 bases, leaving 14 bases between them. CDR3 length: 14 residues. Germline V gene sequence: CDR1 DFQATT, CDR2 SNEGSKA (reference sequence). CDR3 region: CSARPGIAGNTIYF. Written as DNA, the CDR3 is TGCAGTGCCCGCCCAGGGATCGCTGGAAACACCATATATTTT.

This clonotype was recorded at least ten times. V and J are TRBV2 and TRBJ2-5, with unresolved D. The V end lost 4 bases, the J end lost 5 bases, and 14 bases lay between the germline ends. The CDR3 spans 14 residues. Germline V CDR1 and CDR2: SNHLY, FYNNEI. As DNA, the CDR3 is TGTGCCAGCAGTGGTGGACCCTCCGTGGAGACCCAGTACTTC. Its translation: CASSGGPSVETQYF.

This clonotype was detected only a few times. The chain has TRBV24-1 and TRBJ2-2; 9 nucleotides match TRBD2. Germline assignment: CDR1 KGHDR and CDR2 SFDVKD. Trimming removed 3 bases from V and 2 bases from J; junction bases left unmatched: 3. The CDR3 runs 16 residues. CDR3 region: CATSDMGTSNTGELFF. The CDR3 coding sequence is TGTGCCACCAGTGATATGGGGACTAGCAACACCGGGGAGCTGTTTTTT.

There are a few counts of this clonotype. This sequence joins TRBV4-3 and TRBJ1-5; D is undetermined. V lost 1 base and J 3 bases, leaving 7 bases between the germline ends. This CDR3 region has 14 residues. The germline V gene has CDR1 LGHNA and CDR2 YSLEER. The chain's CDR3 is CASSQASFNQPQHF. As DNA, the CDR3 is TGCGCCAGCAGCCAAGCCAGCTTCAATCAGCCCCAGCATTTT.

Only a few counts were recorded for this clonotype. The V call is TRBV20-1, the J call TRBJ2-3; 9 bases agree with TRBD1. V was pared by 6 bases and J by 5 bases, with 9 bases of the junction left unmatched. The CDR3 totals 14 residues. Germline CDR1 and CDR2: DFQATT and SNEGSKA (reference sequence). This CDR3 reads CSAPTGGEIDTQYF. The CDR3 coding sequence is TGCAGTGCGCCAACAGGGGGCGAGATAGATACGCAGTATTTT.

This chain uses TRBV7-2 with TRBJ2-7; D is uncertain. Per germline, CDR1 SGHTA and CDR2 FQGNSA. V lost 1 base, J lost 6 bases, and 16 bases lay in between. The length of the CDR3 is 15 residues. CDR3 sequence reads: CASSLGTMTILEQYF. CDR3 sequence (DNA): TGTGCCAGCAGCTTAGGGACGATGACAATTCTCGAGCAGTACTTC. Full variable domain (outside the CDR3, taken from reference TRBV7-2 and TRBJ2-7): GAGVSQSPSNKVTEKGKDVELRCDPISGHTALYWYRQSLGQGLEFLIYFQGNSAPDKSGLPSDRFSAERTGGSVSTLTIQRTQQEDSAVYLCASSLGTMTILEQYFGPGTRLTVT.

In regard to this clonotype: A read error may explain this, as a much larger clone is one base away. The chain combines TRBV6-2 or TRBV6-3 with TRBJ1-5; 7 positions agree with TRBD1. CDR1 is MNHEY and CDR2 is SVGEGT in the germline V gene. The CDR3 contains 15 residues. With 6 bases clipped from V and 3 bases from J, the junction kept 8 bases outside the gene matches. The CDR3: CASSGLDRDNQPQHF. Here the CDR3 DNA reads TGTGCCAGCAGCGGCCTTGACAGGGACAATCAGCCCCAGCATTTT.

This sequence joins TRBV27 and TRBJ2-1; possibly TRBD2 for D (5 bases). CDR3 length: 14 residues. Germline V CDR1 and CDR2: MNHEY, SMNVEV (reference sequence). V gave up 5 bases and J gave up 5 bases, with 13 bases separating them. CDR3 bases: TGTGCCAGCAGTCCGTTTAGCGTCGACAATGAGCAGTTCTTC. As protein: CASSPFSVDNEQFF.

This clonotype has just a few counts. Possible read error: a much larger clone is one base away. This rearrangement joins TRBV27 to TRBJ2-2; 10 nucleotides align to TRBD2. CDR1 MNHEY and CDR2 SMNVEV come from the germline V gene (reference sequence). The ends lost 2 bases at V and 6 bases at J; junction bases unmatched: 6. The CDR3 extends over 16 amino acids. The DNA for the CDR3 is TGTGCCAGCAGTTTAGTACCAGCGGGAGGGTCCGGGGAGCTGTTTTTT. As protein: CASSLVPAGGSGELFF.

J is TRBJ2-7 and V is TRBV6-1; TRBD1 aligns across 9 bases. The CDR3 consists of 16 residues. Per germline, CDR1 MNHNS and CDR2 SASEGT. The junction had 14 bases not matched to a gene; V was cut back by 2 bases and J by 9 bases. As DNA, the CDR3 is TGTGCCAGCAGTGAATACGGGGACAGGGTTGGTTCGGGGCAGTACTTC. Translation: CASSEYGDRVGSGQYF.

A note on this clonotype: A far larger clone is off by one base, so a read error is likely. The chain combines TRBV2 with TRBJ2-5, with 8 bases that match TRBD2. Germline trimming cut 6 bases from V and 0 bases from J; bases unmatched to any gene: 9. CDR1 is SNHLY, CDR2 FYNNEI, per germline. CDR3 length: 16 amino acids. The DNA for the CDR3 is TGTGCCAGCAGATTCTCGGCGGGAGGTTACCAAGAGACCCAGTACTTC. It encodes CASRFSAGGYQETQYF.

CDR3 region: CASSSTGTGRPEAFF. The CDR3 DNA follows: TGTGCCAGCAGCTCTACCGGGACCGGGCGCCCAGAAGCTTTCTTT. The chain has TRBV13 and TRBJ1-1, with a tentative D call TRBD1 (5 bases). Germline V gene lookup returns CDR1 PRHDT and CDR2 FYEKMQ (reference sequence). This CDR3 contains 15 residues. Trimming stripped 4 bases from V and 8 bases from J, with 20 bases between.